Here is one TCR beta chain with its context. Its cognate antigen is unknown. The PCR used 60 Vbeta and 13 Jbeta primers. The data were produced by immunoSEQ multiplex PCR, yet TCRdb's version contains in-frame clones alone and is incomplete. The table for this sample gives 130,000 or so clones. The CDR3 is 18 residues long. Unmatched junction bases numbered 19, after V lost 9 bases and J lost 7 bases. Per the germline V gene, CDR1 is MGHDK and CDR2 is SYGVNS. This specimen belongs to a study of cytomegalovirus exposure and HLA in healthy donors. Whole-study findings and limits: Most observed TCR sequences were rare, whereas some public TCRs were detected in many donors.

The TCR sequence derives from a man aged 18-30 years in good health and CMV-seronegative. The sample comprised PBMCs. This rearrangement joins TRBV25-1 to TRBJ1-4; 11 bases fit TRBD1. Here the CDR3 reads CARSRGQGAVQVGEKLFF. The CDR3 nucleotides are TGTGCCAGAAGCCGAGGACAGGGGGCAGTTCAGGTTGGTGAAAAACTGTTTTTT.